The clone carrying this T cell receptor beta chain was seen only a few times. What it binds is unknown. PCR primers comprised 60 Vbeta and 13 Jbeta primers. Sequencing was performed with immunoSEQ multiplex PCR; in TCRdb, only in-frame clones are kept and a portion is missing. The table lists nearly 95,000 clones, around 8% of them singletons. These data come from a study of cytomegalovirus exposure and HLA in healthy donors. General study results and limits: Analysis was performed later, and it showed HLA-associated TCR beta chains to be more clonally expanded than equally common others. Researchers reported in a later analysis that common viral pathogens appeared linked to several top clusters.

The V end was cut by 1 base, the J end by 6 bases, with 16 bases between. This CDR3 is 15 amino acids long. Per the germline V gene, CDR1 is MNHNS and CDR2 is SASEGT. The chain has TRBV6-1 and TRBJ2-7; possible D gene TRBD2, 5 bases. The specimen was PBMCs. The sequence was collected from a man aged 50 or older in good health and CMV-seronegative. The CDR3, as DNA: TGTGCCAGCAGTGAAGGGTTAACAGTAGGGAGCGAGCAGTACTTC. It encodes CASSEGLTVGSEQYF.